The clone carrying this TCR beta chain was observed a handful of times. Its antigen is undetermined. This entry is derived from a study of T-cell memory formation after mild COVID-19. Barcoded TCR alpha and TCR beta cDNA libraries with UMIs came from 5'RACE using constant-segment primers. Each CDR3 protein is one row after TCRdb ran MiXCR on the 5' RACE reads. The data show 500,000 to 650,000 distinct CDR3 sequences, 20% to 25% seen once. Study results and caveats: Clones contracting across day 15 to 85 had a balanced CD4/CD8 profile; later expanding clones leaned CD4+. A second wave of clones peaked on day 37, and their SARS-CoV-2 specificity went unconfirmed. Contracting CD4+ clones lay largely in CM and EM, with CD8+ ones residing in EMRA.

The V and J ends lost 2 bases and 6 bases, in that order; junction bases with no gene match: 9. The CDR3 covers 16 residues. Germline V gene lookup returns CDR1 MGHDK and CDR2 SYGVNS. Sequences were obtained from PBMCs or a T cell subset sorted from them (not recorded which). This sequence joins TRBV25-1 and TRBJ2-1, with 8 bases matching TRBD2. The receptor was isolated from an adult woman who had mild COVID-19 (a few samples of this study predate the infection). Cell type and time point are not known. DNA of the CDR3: TGTGCCAGCAGTGAAGAAGTCGGGAGGGCCGGCAATGAGCAGTTCTTC. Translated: CASSEEVGRAGNEQFF.